This T cell receptor (beta chain) was observed in a study of tumor-infiltrating lymphocytes in oesophageal squamous cell carcinoma. CDR1 is MNHNS, CDR2 SASEGT, per germline. V was clipped by 7 bases and J by 7 bases; unmatched bases: 7. CDR3 length: 14 residues. TCRdb recomputed calls from the PCR reads with MiXCR, one row per CDR3 protein. The sample has about 11,000 distinct CDR3 sequences; under 70% are singletons. A word on this clonotype: This may be a read error, as it is one base from a much larger clone.

Sequenced material: esophageal tumor tissue. The chain is built from TRBV6-1 and TRBJ2-3, with 11 bases that match TRBD2. The clonotype comes from a male donor with esophageal squamous cell carcinoma. The DNA for the CDR3 is TGTGCCAGCATCCTGACTAGCGGGAAGTATACGCAGTATTTT. Its protein is CASILTSGKYTQYF.